The subject of this entry is one T cell receptor (beta chain). The antigen is unknown. The PCR contained 60 Vbeta and 13 Jbeta primers. The repertoire was sequenced with immunoSEQ multiplex PCR; TCRdb's copy has only in-frame clones and lacks some. The sample records around 100,000 clones, 70% to 80% being singletons. These data come from a study of cytomegalovirus exposure and HLA in healthy donors. Findings and caveats of the study: A cluster of highly shared sequence variants was likely a sequencing artifact. The productive fraction for most TCR beta V segments was about 87% or about 30% in an earlier analysis.

Germline V CDR1 and CDR2: SEHNR, FQNEAQ (reference sequence). Losses at the gene ends were 5 bases for V and 5 bases for J; bases not matched to a gene: 11. CDR3 size: 16 residues. Input material: PBMCs. The genes are TRBV7-9 and TRBJ2-5; 10 bases fit TRBD1. The receptor comes from a female donor in good health and CMV-seropositive. CDR3 region: CASSLRTGGFVETQYF. Here the CDR3 DNA reads TGTGCCAGCAGCCTAAGGACAGGGGGGTTTGTGGAGACCCAGTACTTC.